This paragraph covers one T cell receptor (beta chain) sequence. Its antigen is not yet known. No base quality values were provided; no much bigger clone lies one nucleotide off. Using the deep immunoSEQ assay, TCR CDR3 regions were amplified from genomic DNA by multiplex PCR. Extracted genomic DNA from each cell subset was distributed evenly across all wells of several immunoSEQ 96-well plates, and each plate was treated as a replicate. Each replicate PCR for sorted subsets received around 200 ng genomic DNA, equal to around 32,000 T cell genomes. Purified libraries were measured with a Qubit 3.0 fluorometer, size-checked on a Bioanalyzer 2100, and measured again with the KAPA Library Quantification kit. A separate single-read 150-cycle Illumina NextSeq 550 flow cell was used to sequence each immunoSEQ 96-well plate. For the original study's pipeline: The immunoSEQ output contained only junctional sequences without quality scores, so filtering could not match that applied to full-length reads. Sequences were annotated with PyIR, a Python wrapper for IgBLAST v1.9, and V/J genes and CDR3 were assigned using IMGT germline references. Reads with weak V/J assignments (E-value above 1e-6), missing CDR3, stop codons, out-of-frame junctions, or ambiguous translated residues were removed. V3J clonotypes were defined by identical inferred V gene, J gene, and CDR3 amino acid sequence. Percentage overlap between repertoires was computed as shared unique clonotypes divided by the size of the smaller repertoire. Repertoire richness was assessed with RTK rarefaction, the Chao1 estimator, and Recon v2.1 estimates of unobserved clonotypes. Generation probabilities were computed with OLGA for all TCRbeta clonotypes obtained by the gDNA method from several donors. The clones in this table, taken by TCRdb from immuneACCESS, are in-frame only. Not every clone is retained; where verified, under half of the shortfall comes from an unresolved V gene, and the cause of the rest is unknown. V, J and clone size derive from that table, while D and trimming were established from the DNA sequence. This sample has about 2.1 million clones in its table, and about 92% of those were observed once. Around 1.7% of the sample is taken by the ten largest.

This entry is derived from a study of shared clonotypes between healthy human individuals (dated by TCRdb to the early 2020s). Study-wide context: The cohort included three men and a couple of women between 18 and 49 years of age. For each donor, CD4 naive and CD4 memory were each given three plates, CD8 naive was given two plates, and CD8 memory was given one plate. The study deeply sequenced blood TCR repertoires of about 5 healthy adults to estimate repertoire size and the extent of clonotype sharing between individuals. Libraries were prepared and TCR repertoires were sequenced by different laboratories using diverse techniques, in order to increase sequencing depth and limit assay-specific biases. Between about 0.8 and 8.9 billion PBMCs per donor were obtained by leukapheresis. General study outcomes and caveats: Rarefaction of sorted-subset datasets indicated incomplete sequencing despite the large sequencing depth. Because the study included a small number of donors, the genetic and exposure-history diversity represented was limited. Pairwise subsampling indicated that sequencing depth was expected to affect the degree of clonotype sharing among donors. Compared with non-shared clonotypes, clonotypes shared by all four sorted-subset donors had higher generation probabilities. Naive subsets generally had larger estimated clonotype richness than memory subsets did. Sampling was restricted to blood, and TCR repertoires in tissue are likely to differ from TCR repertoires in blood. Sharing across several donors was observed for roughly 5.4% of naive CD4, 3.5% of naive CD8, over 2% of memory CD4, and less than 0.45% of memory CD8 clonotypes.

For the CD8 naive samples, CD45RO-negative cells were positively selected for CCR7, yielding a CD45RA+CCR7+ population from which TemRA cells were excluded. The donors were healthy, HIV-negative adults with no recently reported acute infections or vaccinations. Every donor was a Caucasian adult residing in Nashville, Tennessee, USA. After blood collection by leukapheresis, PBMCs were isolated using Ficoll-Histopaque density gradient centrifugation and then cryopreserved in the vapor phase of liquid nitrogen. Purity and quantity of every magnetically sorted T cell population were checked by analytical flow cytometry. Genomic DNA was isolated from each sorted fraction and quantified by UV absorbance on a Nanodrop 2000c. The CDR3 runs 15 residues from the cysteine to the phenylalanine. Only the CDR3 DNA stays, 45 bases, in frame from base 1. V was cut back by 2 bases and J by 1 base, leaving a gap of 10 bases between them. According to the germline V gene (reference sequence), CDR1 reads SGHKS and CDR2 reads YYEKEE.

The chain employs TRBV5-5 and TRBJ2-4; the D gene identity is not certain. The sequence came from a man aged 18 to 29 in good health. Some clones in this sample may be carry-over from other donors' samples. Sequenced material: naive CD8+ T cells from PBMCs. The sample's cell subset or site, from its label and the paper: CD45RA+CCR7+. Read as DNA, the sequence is TGTGCCAGCAGCTTAGGAGACTTTGCCAAAAACATTCAGTACTTC. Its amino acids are CASSLGDFAKNIQYF.